This is a list of T cell receptor beta chains from one sample in a study of T cells in Graves' hyperthyroidism and ophthalmopathy. TCRdb reanalysed the multiplex PCR reads using MiXCR and keeps one entry per CDR3 protein. The repertoire holds approximately 560,000 distinct CDR3 sequences, with 15% to 17% as singletons. The sample comprised blood. The receptors stem from a woman younger than 45 with Graves' hyperthyroidism. Each CDR3 is given with its conserved first and last residue. The D gene is left open where the match is weak. Clone size, where shown, is once, few, many, or a class for clones that have expanded.

CDR3: CASTGGRGDEQYF
DNA: TGTGCCAGTACGGGAGGGAGGGGCGACGAGCAGTACTTC
D: TRBD2
V: TRBV19
size: few
J: TRBJ2-7

CDR3: CASSEVRTGNYGYTF
DNA: TGTGCCAGCAGTGAAGTCCGGACAGGGAACTATGGCTACACCTTC
D: TRBD1
V: TRBV2
size: few
J: TRBJ1-2

CDR3: CSVLSLHEQYF
DNA: TGCAGCGTTCTATCCTTACACGAGCAGTACTTC
D: -
V: TRBV29-1
size: -
J: TRBJ2-7

CDR3: CASSQDLYSTNTEAFF
DNA: TGTGCCAGCAGCCAAGATCTGTACTCAACGAACACTGAAGCTTTCTTT
D: -
V: TRBV3-1
size: many
J: TRBJ1-1

CDR3: CASRKTSGRNNEQFF
DNA: TGTGCCAGCAGGAAGACTAGCGGGAGAAACAATGAGCAGTTCTTC
D: TRBD2
V: TRBV2
size: many
J: TRBJ2-1

CDR3: CASSRGGLAGINEQFF
DNA: TGTGCCAGCAGTCGAGGGGGACTAGCGGGAATTAATGAGCAGTTCTTC
D: TRBD2
V: TRBV6-5
size: few
J: TRBJ2-1

CDR3: CASSLGLAGVQSAQYF
DNA: TGTGCCAGCAGTCTAGGACTAGCGGGAGTCCAAAGTGCGCAGTATTTT
D: TRBD2
V: TRBV6-1
size: -
J: TRBJ2-3

CDR3: CASSVAREAVQETQFF
DNA: TGTGCCAGCAGCGTAGCCCGGGAGGCTGTCCAAGAGACCCAGTTCTTC
D: TRBD2
V: TRBV9
size: -
J: TRBJ2-1

CDR3: CASSPGTSKYNEQFF
DNA: TGTGCCAGCAGCCCCGGGACTAGCAAATACAATGAGCAGTTCTTC
D: TRBD2
V: TRBV9
size: many
J: TRBJ2-1

CDR3: CASSVRGGGADNEQFF
DNA: TGTGCCAGCAGTGTGAGGGGAGGGGGCGCGGACAATGAGCAGTTCTTC
D: -
V: TRBV2
size: few
J: TRBJ2-1

CDR3: CSASEHRDTIYF
DNA: TGCAGTGCTAGCGAACATAGGGACACCATATATTTT
D: -
V: TRBV20-1
size: -
J: TRBJ1-3

CDR3: CASSGWLPSTDTQYF
DNA: TGTGCCAGCAGTGGTTGGCTGCCTAGCACAGATACGCAGTATTTT
D: -
V: TRBV6-1
size: many
J: TRBJ2-3

CDR3: CAWSVSIHEQFF
DNA: TGTGCCTGGAGTGTAAGCATCCATGAGCAGTTCTTC
D: -
V: TRBV30
size: many
J: TRBJ2-1

CDR3: CAGSQDLARIDYGYTF
DNA: TGTGCCGGCAGCCAAGACCTCGCGAGGATAGATTATGGCTACACCTTC
D: -
V: TRBV4-2
size: -
J: TRBJ1-2

CDR3: CASSEATTGNYEQYF
DNA: TGTGCCAGCAGTGAAGCGACGACAGGTAACTACGAGCAGTACTTC
D: -
V: TRBV6-1
size: many
J: TRBJ2-7

CDR3: CASSQVQAGAVPYEQYF
DNA: TGCGCCAGCAGCCAAGTCCAAGCGGGAGCTGTCCCCTACGAGCAGTACTTC
D: TRBD2
V: TRBV4-1
size: few
J: TRBJ2-7

CDR3: CASSEPSTGELFF
DNA: TGTGCCAGCAGTGAGCCCAGCACCGGGGAGCTGTTTTTT
D: -
V: TRBV6-4
size: -
J: TRBJ2-2

CDR3: CASSSLEASQFF
DNA: TGTGCCAGCAGCTCCCTCGAGGCGAGCCAGTTCTTC
D: -
V: TRBV7-6
size: many
J: TRBJ2-1

CDR3: CASSLVVGGNQPQHF
DNA: TGTGCCAGCAGCTTGGTGGTGGGGGGGAATCAGCCCCAGCATTTT
D: -
V: TRBV5-5
size: few
J: TRBJ1-5

CDR3: CASSWVVTGTQVRAYNEQFF
DNA: TGTGCCAGCAGCTGGGTGGTGACCGGGACACAAGTCAGAGCCTACAATGAGCAGTTCTTC
D: -
V: TRBV5-6
size: few
J: TRBJ2-1

CDR3: CASSIFRTEGNQPQHF
DNA: TGTGCCAGTAGTATATTCCGGACAGAGGGGAATCAGCCCCAGCATTTT
D: -
V: TRBV19
size: -
J: TRBJ1-5

CDR3: CASSYPLLGRSPDTQYF
DNA: TGTGCCAGCAGTTACCCCCTATTGGGGAGGAGCCCAGATACGCAGTATTTT
D: -
V: TRBV6-5
size: few
J: TRBJ2-3

CDR3: CASSQGLHSNQPQHF
DNA: TGTGCCAGCAGCCAAGGACTGCATAGCAATCAGCCCCAGCATTTT
D: -
V: TRBV7-2
size: few
J: TRBJ1-5

CDR3: CAWSPQGAEAFF
DNA: TGTGCCTGGAGTCCACAGGGAGCTGAAGCTTTCTTT
D: -
V: TRBV30
size: many
J: TRBJ1-1

CDR3: CAISRDNEQFF
DNA: TGTGCCATCAGTAGAGACAATGAGCAGTTCTTC
D: -
V: TRBV10-3
size: many
J: TRBJ2-1

CDR3: CASSLSFGGRGANVLTF
DNA: TGTGCCAGCAGCTTAAGTTTTGGGGGGCGAGGGGCCAACGTCCTGACTTTC
D: -
V: TRBV7-2
size: -
J: TRBJ2-6

CDR3: CSVAGTDANTGELFF
DNA: TGCAGCGTTGCTGGGACAGATGCGAACACCGGGGAGCTGTTTTTT
D: TRBD1
V: TRBV29-1
size: -
J: TRBJ2-2

CDR3: CASKEQSEKLFF
DNA: TGTGCCAGCAAGGAACAGTCTGAAAAACTGTTTTTT
D: -
V: TRBV2
size: many
J: TRBJ1-4

CDR3: CSAPYHSTGELFF
DNA: TGCAGTGCTCCTTACCATTCCACCGGGGAGCTGTTTTTT
D: -
V: TRBV20-1
size: -
J: TRBJ2-2

CDR3: CASSQSASGRALHSQMEQYF
DNA: TGTGCCAGCAGCCAATCGGCTAGCGGGAGGGCGCTCCATTCCCAAATGGAGCAGTACTTC
D: TRBD2
V: TRBV3-1
size: -
J: TRBJ2-7

CDR3: CATTLAGVNEQFF
DNA: TGTGCCACTACCCTGGCGGGAGTCAATGAGCAGTTCTTC
D: TRBD2
V: TRBV2
size: many
J: TRBJ2-1

CDR3: CASSLGVRYTEAFF
DNA: TGTGCCAGCAGCTTAGGAGTCAGATACACTGAAGCTTTCTTT
D: -
V: TRBV11-2
size: many
J: TRBJ1-1

CDR3: CASSLFAATNEKLFF
DNA: TGCGCCAGCAGCTTGTTCGCAGCAACTAATGAAAAACTGTTTTTT
D: -
V: TRBV5-1
size: few
J: TRBJ1-4

CDR3: CASSQEQGVGQPQHF
DNA: TGTGCCAGCAGCCAAGAGCAGGGGGTGGGTCAGCCCCAGCATTTT
D: TRBD1
V: TRBV4-2
size: -
J: TRBJ1-5

CDR3: CSAKGDRATVYEQYF
DNA: TGCAGTGCTAAGGGAGACCGAGCCACGGTCTACGAGCAGTACTTC
D: -
V: TRBV20-1
size: many
J: TRBJ2-7

CDR3: CASSTLRQGGIYGYTF
DNA: TGTGCCAGTAGTACCCTCAGACAGGGGGGGATCTATGGCTACACCTTC
D: TRBD1
V: TRBV19
size: few
J: TRBJ1-2

CDR3: CASSYEGGGETQYF
DNA: TGTGCCAGCAGTTACGAAGGGGGCGGCGAGACCCAGTACTTC
D: TRBD1
V: TRBV6-2/TRBV6-3
size: many
J: TRBJ2-5

CDR3: CASLAGGSYNEQFF
DNA: TGTGCCAGTCTAGCGGGAGGGTCCTACAATGAGCAGTTCTTC
D: TRBD2
V: TRBV2
size: many
J: TRBJ2-1

CDR3: CASSPSNSRPDTQYF
DNA: TGTGCCAGCTCACCGTCCAACAGCCGACCAGATACGCAGTATTTT
D: -
V: TRBV18
size: few
J: TRBJ2-3

CDR3: CSAREGTSGSYEQYF
DNA: TGCAGTGCTAGAGAGGGGACTAGCGGGAGCTACGAGCAGTACTTC
D: TRBD2
V: TRBV20-1
size: many
J: TRBJ2-7

CDR3: CASSPYAPRYDLYEQYF
DNA: TGTGCCAGCAGCCCATATGCCCCGCGGTATGACCTCTACGAGCAGTACTTC
D: -
V: TRBV5-6
size: few
J: TRBJ2-7

CDR3: CASSLDRGWLEQYF
DNA: TGTGCCAGCAGCCTCGACAGGGGGTGGCTCGAGCAGTACTTC
D: TRBD1
V: TRBV6-1
size: many
J: TRBJ2-7

CDR3: CATAQDAYEQYF
DNA: TGTGCCACCGCTCAGGATGCCTACGAGCAGTACTTC
D: -
V: TRBV24-1
size: -
J: TRBJ2-7

CDR3: CSAREVYLGHGYTF
DNA: TGCAGTGCTAGAGAGGTATATCTCGGTCATGGCTACACCTTC
D: -
V: TRBV20-1
size: -
J: TRBJ1-2

CDR3: CASNGGPRGYTF
DNA: TGTGCCAGCAACGGGGGGCCTCGGGGCTACACCTTC
D: -
V: TRBV2
size: few
J: TRBJ1-2

CDR3: CASSGTKQYF
DNA: TGTGCCAGCAGCGGGACTAAGCAGTACTTC
D: TRBD2
V: TRBV2
size: few
J: TRBJ2-7

CDR3: CASSDHGTVRTDTQYF
DNA: TGCGCCAGCAGCGACCACGGGACTGTCAGGACAGATACGCAGTATTTT
D: -
V: TRBV5-1
size: many
J: TRBJ2-3

CDR3: CASSLFGLAGADTQYF
DNA: TGTGCCAGCAGCCTCTTCGGACTAGCGGGCGCAGATACGCAGTATTTT
D: TRBD2
V: TRBV5-6
size: many
J: TRBJ2-3

CDR3: CASSLDWQALGYTF
DNA: TGTGCCAGCAGCTTAGACTGGCAAGCTTTGGGCTACACCTTC
D: -
V: TRBV11-2
size: few
J: TRBJ1-2

CDR3: CASSLAGTGLNQPQHF
DNA: TGTGCCAGCAGCTTAGCCGGGACAGGGCTCAATCAGCCCCAGCATTTT
D: TRBD1
V: TRBV7-9
size: -
J: TRBJ1-5

CDR3: CANSLGDTQYF
DNA: TGTGCCAACAGTTTGGGAGATACGCAGTATTTT
D: -
V: TRBV12-3/TRBV12-4
size: -
J: TRBJ2-3

CDR3: CASSLAGPGENF
DNA: TGTGCCAGCAGCTTAGCGGGACCGGGGGAAAACTTC
D: -
V: TRBV7-3
size: once
J: TRBJ2-4

CDR3: CASSREGSRNSPLHF
DNA: TGTGCCAGCAGTCGAGAGGGATCCAGGAATTCACCCCTCCACTTT
D: -
V: TRBV2
size: many
J: TRBJ1-6

CDR3: CSVEGKCGGECSPLHF
DNA: TGCAGCGTTGAAGGAAAGTGTGGGGGGGAGTGTTCACCCCTCCACTTT
D: -
V: TRBV29-1
size: many
J: TRBJ1-6

CDR3: CSVKIRRESHEQYF
DNA: TGCAGTGTAAAAATTCGGCGGGAATCCCACGAGCAGTACTTC
D: -
V: TRBV20-1
size: -
J: TRBJ2-7

CDR3: CASSLSTGATEAFF
DNA: TGTGCCAGCAGTTTATCGACAGGAGCCACTGAAGCTTTCTTT
D: -
V: TRBV12-3/TRBV12-4
size: -
J: TRBJ1-1

CDR3: CASSRVEGTEAFF
DNA: TGTGCTAGCAGTAGGGTTGAGGGCACTGAAGCTTTCTTT
D: -
V: TRBV27
size: -
J: TRBJ1-1

CDR3: CASSLNRGLNTEASF
DNA: TGTGCCAGCAGTCTGAACAGGGGCCTTAACACTGAAGCTTCCTTT
D: TRBD1
V: TRBV7-2
size: few
J: TRBJ1-1

CDR3: CKAPWGTGDNNSPLHF
DNA: TGCAAAGCACCTTGGGGGACAGGAGACAATAATTCACCCCTCCACTTT
D: TRBD1
V: TRBV7-3
size: -
J: TRBJ1-6

CDR3: CASSSGQGDGGTQYF
DNA: TGTGCCAGCAGCTCGGGACAGGGGGACGGAGGCACGCAGTATTTT
D: TRBD1
V: TRBV7-9
size: many
J: TRBJ2-3